Listed below are T cell receptor beta chains from one sample, sequenced in a study of cytomegalovirus exposure and HLA in healthy donors. Sequencing was performed with immunoSEQ multiplex PCR; in TCRdb, only in-frame clones are kept and a portion is missing. The data contain roughly 65,000 clones, 91% of them seen just once; the ten biggest clones take up around 3.2%. Source material: PBMCs. The origin of the receptors is a man aged 18 to 29 in good health and CMV-seronegative. Both conserved end residues are trimmed from each CDR3. Fields, in order: CDR3 length, clone size, V gene, J gene, CDR3 protein. Not all rows give a size; the values are once, few, many and, for expanded clones, a class.

>12|.|TRBV5-6|TRBJ2-4
ASSLALAGGDQY
>13|once|TRBV7-8|TRBJ2-3
ASSLAWSSTDTQY
>12|.|TRBV2|TRBJ1-5
ASRVGGGNQPQH
>12|once|TRBV18|TRBJ2-5
ASSLASAQETQY
>10|.|TRBV29-1|TRBJ2-3
SVEGPSDTQY
>13|.|TRBV7-6|TRBJ2-3
ASSFYAGSTDTQY
>9|.|TRBV5-5|TRBJ2-3
ASSPSDTQY
>12|once|TRBV6-4|TRBJ2-5
ASRKPRGLETQY
>18|.|TRBV19|TRBJ1-1
ASYGRQGRPRFLMNTEAF
>12|.|TRBV7-6|TRBJ2-5
ASSLSEAGRNTY
>13|few|TRBV2|TRBJ1-2
ASSESRQVIYGYT
>12|.|TRBV11-2|TRBJ1-2
ASSLGFYRGDYT
>13|.|TRBV28|TRBJ1-5
ASSPGMFGNQPQH
>13|.|TRBV7-9|TRBJ1-2
ASSPGQGRLYGYT